This T cell receptor beta chain originates from a study of cytomegalovirus exposure and HLA in healthy donors. Whole-study results and caveats: The study carried out a later analysis of TCR beta sequences. It associated around 17,000 of them with specific HLA alleles at a false discovery rate of 0.05. Follow-up analysis seemed to connect common viral pathogens with several of the most significant clusters identified. Sequencing had likely introduced a cluster of highly shared sequence variants as an artifact. An ancestry cluster, one associated with Asian ancestry, reportedly showed fewer N-insertions than the approximately 660-donor mean in a later analysis.

As concerns this clone: As yet, its antigen is unknown.

The CDR3 extends over 16 amino acids. The ends were cut back, 5 bases at V and 0 bases at J, with 14 bases in the middle. Germline assignment: CDR1 SGHAT and CDR2 FQNNGV. This PCR relied on a set of 60 Vbeta primers and 13 Jbeta primers. Some clones are missing from TCRdb's copy, which holds only in-frame ones; the method was immunoSEQ multiplex PCR. The profile shows about 120,000 clones, 9% to 10% of them singletons. V and J are TRBV11-2 and TRBJ2-1, with D possibly TRBD2 on 6 matching bases. Sequenced: PBMCs. The TCR was taken from a man aged 25 to 40 in good health and CMV-seronegative. CDR3 in DNA: TGTGCCAGCAGCCCCAGGCGGGGACGCTCCTACAATGAGCAGTTCTTC. Translating gives CASSPRRGRSYNEQFF.